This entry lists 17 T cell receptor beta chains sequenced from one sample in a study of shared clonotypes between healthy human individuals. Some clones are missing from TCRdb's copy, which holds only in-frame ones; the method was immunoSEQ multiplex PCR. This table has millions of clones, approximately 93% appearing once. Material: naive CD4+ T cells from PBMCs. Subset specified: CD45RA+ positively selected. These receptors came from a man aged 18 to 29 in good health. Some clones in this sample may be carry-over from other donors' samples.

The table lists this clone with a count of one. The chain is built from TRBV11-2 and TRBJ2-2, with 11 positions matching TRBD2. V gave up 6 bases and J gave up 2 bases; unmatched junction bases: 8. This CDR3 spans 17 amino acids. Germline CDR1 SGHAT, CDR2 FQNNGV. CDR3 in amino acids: CASSSLAGGLNTGELFF. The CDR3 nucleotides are TGTGCCAGCAGTTCTCTAGCGGGAGGCCTTAACACCGGGGAGCTGTTTTTT.

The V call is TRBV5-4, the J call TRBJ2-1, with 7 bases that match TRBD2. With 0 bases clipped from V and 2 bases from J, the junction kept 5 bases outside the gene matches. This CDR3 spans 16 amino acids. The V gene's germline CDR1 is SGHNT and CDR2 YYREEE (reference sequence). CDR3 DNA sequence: TGTGCCAGCAGCTTGGCGGGACTACCTACCTACAATGAGCAGTTCTTC. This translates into CASSLAGLPTYNEQFF. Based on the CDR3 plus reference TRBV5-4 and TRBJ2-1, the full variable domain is ETGVTQSPTHLIKTRGQQVTLRCSSQSGHNTVSWYQQALGQGPQFIFQYYREEENGRGNFPPRFSGLQFPNYSSELNVNALELDDSALYLCASSLAGLPTYNEQFFGPGTRLTVL.

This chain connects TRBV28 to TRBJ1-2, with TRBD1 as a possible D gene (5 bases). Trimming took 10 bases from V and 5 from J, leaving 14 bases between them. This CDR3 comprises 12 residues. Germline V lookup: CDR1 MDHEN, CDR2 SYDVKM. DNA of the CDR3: TGTGCCATCATGGGACTGTTATATGGCTACACCTTC. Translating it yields CAIMGLLYGYTF.

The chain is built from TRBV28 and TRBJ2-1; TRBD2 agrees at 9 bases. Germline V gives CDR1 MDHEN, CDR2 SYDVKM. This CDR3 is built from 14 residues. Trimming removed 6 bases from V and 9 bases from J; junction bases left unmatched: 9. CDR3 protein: CASRAGTSSGEQFF. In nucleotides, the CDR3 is TGTGCCAGCAGGGCCGGGACTAGCTCAGGTGAGCAGTTCTTC.

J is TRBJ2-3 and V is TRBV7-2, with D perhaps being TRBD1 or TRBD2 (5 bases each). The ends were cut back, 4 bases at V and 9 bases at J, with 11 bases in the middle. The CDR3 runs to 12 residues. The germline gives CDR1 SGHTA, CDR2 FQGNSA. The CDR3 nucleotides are TGTGCCAGCAGCTCCACAGAGGGGACGCAGTATTTT. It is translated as CASSSTEGTQYF.

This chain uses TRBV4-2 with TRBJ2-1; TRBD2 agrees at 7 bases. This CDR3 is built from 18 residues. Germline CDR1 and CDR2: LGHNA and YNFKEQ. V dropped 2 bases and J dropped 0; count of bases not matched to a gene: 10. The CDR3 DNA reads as TGTGCCAGCAGCCAATTAGCGGGCGGGACCGCCTCCTACAATGAGCAGTTCTTC. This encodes CASSQLAGGTASYNEQFF.

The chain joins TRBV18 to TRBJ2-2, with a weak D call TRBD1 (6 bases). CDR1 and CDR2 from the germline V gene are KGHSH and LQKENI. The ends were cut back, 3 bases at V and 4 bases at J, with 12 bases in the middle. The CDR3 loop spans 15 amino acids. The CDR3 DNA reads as TGTGCCAGCTCACCCGATAGGGGGAGCACCGGGGAGCTGTTTTTT. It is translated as CASSPDRGSTGELFF. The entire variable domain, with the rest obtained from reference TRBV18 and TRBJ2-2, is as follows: NAGVMQNPRHLVRRRGQEARLRCSPMKGHSHVYWYRQLPEEGLKFMVYLQKENIIDESGMPKERFSAEFPKEGPSILRIQQVVRGDSAAYFCASSPDRGSTGELFFGEGSRLTVL.

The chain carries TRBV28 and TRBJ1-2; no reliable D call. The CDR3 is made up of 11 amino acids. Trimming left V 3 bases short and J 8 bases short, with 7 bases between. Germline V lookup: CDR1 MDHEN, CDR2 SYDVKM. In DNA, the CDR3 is TGTGCCAGCAGTTTGGGCTGGGGCTACACCTTC. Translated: CASSLGWGYTF.

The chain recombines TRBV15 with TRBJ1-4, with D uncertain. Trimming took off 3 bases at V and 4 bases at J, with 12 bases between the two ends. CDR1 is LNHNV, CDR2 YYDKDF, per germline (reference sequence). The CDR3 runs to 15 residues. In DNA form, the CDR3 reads TGTGCCACCAGCAGGGGCGAAGGGTTTAATGAAAAACTGTTTTTT. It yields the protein CATSRGEGFNEKLFF.

CDR3 nucleotides: TGTGCCAGTAGTATAACGCCAGGGGTTTCAGCTTTCTTT. It specifies CASSITPGVSAFF. The V and J genes are TRBV19 and TRBJ1-1; a weak D match, TRBD1 (6 bases). CDR3 length: 13 amino acids. Between the trimmed V and J ends, which lost 2 bases and 10 bases, there was a span of 14 bases. Germline V CDR1 and CDR2: LNHDA, SQIVND (reference sequence). Complete variable domain (other parts from reference TRBV19 and TRBJ1-1): DGGITQSPKYLFRKEGQNVTLSCEQNLNHDAMYWYRQDPGQGLRLIYYSQIVNDFQKGDIAEGYSVSREKKESFPLTVTSAQKNPTAFYLCASSITPGVSAFFGQGTRLTVV.

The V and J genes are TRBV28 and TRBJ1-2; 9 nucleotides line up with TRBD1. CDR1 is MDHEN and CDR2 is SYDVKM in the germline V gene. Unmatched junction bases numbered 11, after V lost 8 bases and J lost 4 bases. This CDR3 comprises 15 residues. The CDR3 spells CASRRGQGLSYGYTF. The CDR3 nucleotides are TGTGCCAGCCGTAGGGGACAGGGTTTATCCTATGGCTACACCTTC.

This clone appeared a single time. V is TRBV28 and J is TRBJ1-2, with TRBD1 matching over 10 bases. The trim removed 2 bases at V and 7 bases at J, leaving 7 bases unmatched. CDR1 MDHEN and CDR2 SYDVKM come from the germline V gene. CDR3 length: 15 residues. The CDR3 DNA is TGTGCCAGCAGTTTAGGCGACAGGGGGCGCGTTGGCTACACCTTC. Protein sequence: CASSLGDRGRVGYTF.

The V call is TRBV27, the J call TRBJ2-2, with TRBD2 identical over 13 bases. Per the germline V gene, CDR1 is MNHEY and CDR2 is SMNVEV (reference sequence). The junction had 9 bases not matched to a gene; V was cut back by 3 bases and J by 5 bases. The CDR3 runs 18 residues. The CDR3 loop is CASSFRLAGGMQTGELFF. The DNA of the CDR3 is TGTGCCAGCAGTTTCCGACTAGCGGGAGGAATGCAAACCGGGGAGCTGTTTTTT.

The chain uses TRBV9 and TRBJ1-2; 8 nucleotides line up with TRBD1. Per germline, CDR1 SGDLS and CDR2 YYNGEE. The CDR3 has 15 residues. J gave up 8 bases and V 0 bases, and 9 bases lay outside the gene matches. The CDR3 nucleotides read TGTGCCAGCAGCGTAGTGGACAGGGAAAAAGGGGGCTACACCTTC. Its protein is CASSVVDREKGGYTF.

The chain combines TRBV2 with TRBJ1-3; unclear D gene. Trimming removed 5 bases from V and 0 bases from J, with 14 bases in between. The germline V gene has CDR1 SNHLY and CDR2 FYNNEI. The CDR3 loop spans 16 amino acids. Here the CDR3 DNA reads TGTGCCAGCAGTCGAAATGTTGCAGTCTCTGGAAACACCATATATTTT. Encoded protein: CASSRNVAVSGNTIYF.

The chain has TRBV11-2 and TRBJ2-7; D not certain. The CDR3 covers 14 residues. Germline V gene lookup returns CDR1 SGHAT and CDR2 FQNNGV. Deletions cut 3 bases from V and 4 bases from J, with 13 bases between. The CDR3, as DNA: TGTGCCAGCAGCTTGTCACCAATAGGGTACGAGCAGTACTTC. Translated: CASSLSPIGYEQYF.

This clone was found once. CDR3 nucleotides: TGTGCCAGCAGTATCGACACCCCGATAACGAACACCATATATTTT. This encodes CASSIDTPITNTIYF. The chain recombines TRBV27 with TRBJ1-3; D not resolved. The CDR3 consists of 15 residues. In germline, CDR1 is MNHEY, CDR2 SMNVEV (reference sequence). Deletions cut 5 bases from V and 7 bases from J, with 18 bases between.